The clone carrying this TCR beta chain was counted at least ten times. Its target is not known. Amplification of TCR beta CDR3 regions used RNA as the template. The HTBI primer set served for first-round RT-PCR of the TCR CDR3. Via MiXCR, TCRdb re-called the multiplex PCR reads, giving one row per CDR3 protein. This table holds about 590,000 distinct CDR3 sequences, approximately 15% found once. Clinical Activity Scores of at least 3, NOSPECS grades of at least 4 and durations under 3 months characterized ophthalmopathy patients. This sample holds PBMCs from 8 to 10 ml fresh peripheral blood. These data are taken from a study of T cells in Graves' hyperthyroidism and ophthalmopathy. This CDR3 comprises 16 residues. The germline gives CDR1 SGHTS, CDR2 YDEGEE. V shed 0 bases and J shed 1 base, with 13 bases lying between them. Study-wide points: Researchers report that a 13 V-J model separated ophthalmopathy from stable hyperthyroidism.

Source material: blood. The chain couples TRBV5-8 to TRBJ1-1; D ambiguous. This receptor was taken from a woman younger than 35 with Graves' ophthalmopathy. CDR3 amino acids: CASSLVLKGPNTEAFF. In DNA form, the CDR3 reads TGTGCCAGCAGCTTGGTGTTGAAGGGCCCGAACACTGAAGCTTTCTTT.